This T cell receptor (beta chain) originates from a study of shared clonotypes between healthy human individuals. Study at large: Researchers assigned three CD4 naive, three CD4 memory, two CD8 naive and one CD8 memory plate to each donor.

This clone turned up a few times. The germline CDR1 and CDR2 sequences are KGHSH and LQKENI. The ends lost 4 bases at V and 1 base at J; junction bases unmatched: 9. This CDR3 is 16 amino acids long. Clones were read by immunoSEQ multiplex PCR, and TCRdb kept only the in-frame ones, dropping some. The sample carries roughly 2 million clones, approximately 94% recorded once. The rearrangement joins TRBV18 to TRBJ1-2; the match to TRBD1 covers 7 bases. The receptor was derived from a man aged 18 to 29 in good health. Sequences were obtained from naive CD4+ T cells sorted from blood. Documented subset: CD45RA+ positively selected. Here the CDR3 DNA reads TGTGCCAGCTCACAGACAGCCGGGACAGTTAACTATGGCTACACCTTC. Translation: CASSQTAGTVNYGYTF.